These 17 T cell receptor beta chains came from one sample sequenced in a study of a mutant IDH1 vaccine in newly diagnosed glioma. Time point indicated: week 47, end of study. Doses consisted of 300 ug of mutant IDH1 20-mer peptide each, paired with topical imiquimod. No cognate antigen is known for these TCRs. The assay was immunoSEQ multiplex PCR, and TCRdb's table has in-frame clones only and misses some. The data contain about 24,000 clones, 84% of them singletons. The material sequenced was PBMCs, taken from a glioma patient whose treatment included an IDH1 peptide vaccine. All receptors come from a middle-aged man with glioma.

This rearrangement joins TRBV6-1 to TRBJ2-5, with D maybe TRBD2 (5 bases). CDR3 length: 16 amino acids. Deletions cut 2 bases from V and 1 base from J, with 14 bases between. The germline V gene encodes CDR1 MNHNS and CDR2 SASEGT. DNA for the CDR3: TGTGCCAGCAGTGAACGGTCCAGCGGCAGCCAAGAGACCCAGTACTTC. This translates into CASSERSSGSQETQYF.

V is TRBV10-2 and J is TRBJ2-1; D perhaps matches TRBD2 (6 bases). The V end was cut by 6 bases, the J end by 5 bases, with 8 bases between. The CDR3 has 12 amino acids. CDR1 WSHSY and CDR2 SAAADI come from the germline V gene. DNA of the CDR3: TGCGCCAGCAGAATAGCGGACAATGAGCAGTTCTTC. Translated: CASRIADNEQFF.

The count of this clone is one. The chain employs TRBV19 and TRBJ2-5; perhaps TRBD1 as D (7 bases). From germline, CDR1 is LNHDA and CDR2 SQIVND (reference sequence). The CDR3 runs to 15 residues. V was clipped by 1 base and J by 4 bases, with 13 bases between them. The CDR3 sequence is CASSIGGTDGETQYF. CDR3 sequence (DNA): TGTGCCAGTAGTATAGGCGGGACAGACGGAGAGACCCAGTACTTC.

The V gene is TRBV7-2, the J gene TRBJ2-1, with 11 bases that match TRBD2. Germline values: CDR1 SGHTA, CDR2 FQGNSA. Trimming took 5 bases from V and 7 from J; bases not matched to a gene: 13. This CDR3 spans 17 amino acids. The CDR3 DNA sequence: TGTGCCAGCAGCCCCGCGATCACTAGCGGGAGTATGAATGAGCAGTTCTTC. Protein sequence: CASSPAITSGSMNEQFF.

The chain has TRBV27 and TRBJ2-1; possibly TRBD1 for D (6 bases). CDR1 is MNHEY and CDR2 is SMNVEV in the germline V gene (reference sequence). V was trimmed by 0 bases and J by 9 bases, leaving 15 bases between them. The CDR3 has 15 residues. The CDR3 protein is CASSLSSYGGTEQFF. DNA for the CDR3: TGTGCCAGCAGTTTATCAAGCTATGGGGGCACTGAGCAGTTCTTC.

This sequence joins TRBV7-2 and TRBJ1-1; D unresolved. Per the germline V gene, CDR1 is SGHTA and CDR2 is FQGNSA. V was clipped by 1 base and J by 5 bases, with 8 bases between them. CDR3 size: 13 residues. In DNA form, the CDR3 reads TGTGCCAGCAGCTTAGTCGGGGTAACTGAAGCTTTCTTT. Its protein product is CASSLVGVTEAFF.

The gene calls are TRBV2 and TRBJ2-1, with TRBD2 identical over 8 bases. V was clipped by 6 bases and J by 3 bases; unmatched bases: 7. The CDR3 is made up of 15 amino acids. CDR1 SNHLY and CDR2 FYNNEI come from the germline V gene. CDR3 in amino acids: CASRTSADLYNEQFF. The CDR3 DNA sequence: TGTGCCAGCAGGACTAGCGCAGACCTCTACAATGAGCAGTTCTTC.

This clone appeared a single time. V and J are TRBV19 and TRBJ2-1; D is unresolved. The V gene's germline CDR1 is LNHDA and CDR2 SQIVND (reference sequence). The CDR3 covers 14 residues. V was cut by 6 bases and J by 6 bases, with 15 bases left in between. The CDR3 loop is CASSLPYLGNEQFF. The CDR3 DNA reads as TGTGCCAGTAGCTTGCCATACTTGGGCAATGAGCAGTTCTTC. The entire variable domain, with the rest obtained from reference TRBV19 and TRBJ2-1, is as follows: DGGITQSPKYLFRKEGQNVTLSCEQNLNHDAMYWYRQDPGQGLRLIYYSQIVNDFQKGDIAEGYSVSREKKESFPLTVTSAQKNPTAFYLCASSLPYLGNEQFFGPGTRLTVL.

The V call is TRBV25-1, the J call TRBJ1-5; weak D call: TRBD1 (5 bases). CDR3 size: 14 residues. The ends were cut back, 8 bases at V and 3 bases at J, with 14 bases in the middle. The germline gives CDR1 MGHDK, CDR2 SYGVNS. CDR3 DNA: TGTGCCAGCGCTGAGGTAGGGACCAATCAGCCCCAGCATTTT. Its protein product is CASAEVGTNQPQHF.

This chain links TRBV23-1 with TRBJ2-6, with 7 nucleotides matching TRBD2. TRBV23-1 is an ORF; its function is uncertain. The CDR3 runs 19 residues. Unmatched junction bases numbered 15, after V lost 3 bases and J lost 4 bases. CDR3 sequence (DNA): TGCGCCAGCAGTCATAGATTCTTTGCGGGAGAACCCGGGGCCAACGTCCTGACTTTC. As protein: CASSHRFFAGEPGANVLTF.

V gene TRBV7-9 combines with J gene TRBJ1-2; TRBD1 matches at 10 bases. Germline V gene lookup returns CDR1 SEHNR and CDR2 FQNEAQ (reference sequence). CDR3 size: 14 residues. After removal of 3 bases from V and 6 bases from J, the junction contained 4 bases not matched to a gene. Written as DNA, the CDR3 is TGTGCCAGCAGCTTTTTTGGGACAGGGGATGGCTACACCTTC. It encodes CASSFFGTGDGYTF.

The rearrangement uses TRBV7-2 and TRBJ2-5, with 8 positions matching TRBD2. Germline V gene data show CDR1 as SGHTA and CDR2 as FQGNSA. V lost 5 bases to trimming and J lost 5 bases; unmatched junction nucleotides: 10. CDR3 length equals 15 residues. The CDR3 is CASSPLGLGLETQYF. The CDR3, as DNA: TGTGCCAGCAGCCCCTTGGGACTAGGCCTGGAGACCCAGTACTTC.

This chain joins TRBV5-6 and TRBJ1-2; TRBD1 agrees at 7 bases. The germline gives CDR1 SGHDT, CDR2 YYEEEE. This CDR3 has 15 amino acids. V shed 6 bases, J shed 8 bases, and the junction held 16 bases outside the gene matches. The CDR3 DNA reads TGTGCCAGCATCCGCAATAGAGGGGGCCTAGGGGGCTACACCTTC. Protein sequence: CASIRNRGGLGGYTF.

The genes are TRBV5-1 and TRBJ2-7; D ambiguous. The germline V gene encodes CDR1 SGHRS and CDR2 YFSETQ. The CDR3 runs 12 residues. Trimming cost V 4 bases and J 0 bases, with 5 bases left between them. The chain's CDR3 is CASSISSYEQYF. The CDR3 bases are TGCGCCAGCAGCATCAGCTCCTACGAGCAGTACTTC.

The count of this clone is one. The J gene is TRBJ2-3, the V gene TRBV4-3, with a weak D call TRBD2 (6 bases). Germline V gene data show CDR1 as LGHNA and CDR2 as YSLEER. V was trimmed by 8 bases and J by 2 bases, leaving 17 bases between them. The CDR3 runs to 15 residues. The CDR3 reads CASGRGAGPTDTQYF. The DNA of the CDR3 is TGCGCCAGCGGGCGAGGGGCGGGGCCCACAGATACGCAGTATTTT.

The chain couples TRBV18 to TRBJ1-2; D unresolved. CDR1 is KGHSH, CDR2 LQKENI, per germline. CDR3 size: 13 residues. Trimming cost V 2 bases and J 6 bases, with 10 bases left between them. The CDR3 DNA is TGTGCCAGCTCACCAAGTAGGGTTGATGGCTACACCTTC. Residues: CASSPSRVDGYTF.

The rearrangement joins TRBV7-3 to TRBJ2-7, with TRBD2 identical over 8 bases. The CDR3 covers 16 residues. The germline CDR1 and CDR2 sequences are SGHTA and FQGTGA. V lost 1 base and J lost 2; bases outside the gene matches: 7. The CDR3 is CASSLKGGAGAYEQYF. The CDR3 DNA sequence: TGTGCCAGCAGCTTAAAGGGGGGAGCGGGGGCCTACGAGCAGTACTTC.